The 25 T cell receptor beta chains below all came from one sample that was sequenced in a study of memory CD4+ T cells and cytomegalovirus serostatus. TCRdb keeps only in-frame clones here, not all; method: immunoSEQ multiplex PCR. The sample includes 35,000 to 45,000 clones, 79% of them seen just once. The sort gate was single viable CD3+CD4+CD8-CD45RO+ cells for memory CD4+ T cells. The sequenced sample was memory CD4+ T cells from blood. These receptors all come from an adult in good health and CMV-seropositive.

The chain recombines TRBV7-9 with TRBJ1-1; D uncertain. V dropped 4 bases and J dropped 2 bases, with 17 bases sitting between them. CDR3 length equals 16 residues. CDR1 and CDR2 from the germline V gene are SEHNR and FQNEAQ (reference sequence). CDR3 sequence (DNA): TGTGCCAGCAGCTCCCGACTCCAGGAACCCAACACTGAAGCTTTCTTT. This codes for CASSSRLQEPNTEAFF.

The chain is built from TRBV6-6 and TRBJ1-5; 9 nucleotides align to TRBD1. Germline values: CDR1 MNHNY, CDR2 SVGAGI (reference sequence). Trimming at V came to 5 bases and at J to 5 bases, leaving 7 bases not matched to a gene. The CDR3 consists of 15 residues. CDR3 DNA sequence: TGTGCCAGCAGTGAGGAGGGACAGGGTTATCAGCCCCAGCATTTT. This codes for CASSEEGQGYQPQHF.

The table lists this clone with a count of one. The gene calls are TRBV7-2 and TRBJ1-1; possible D gene TRBD1, 5 bases. This CDR3 contains 16 residues. V was shortened by 1 base and J by 4 bases, with 16 bases between the two germline ends. Germline V gives CDR1 SGHTA, CDR2 FQGNSA. The DNA of the CDR3 is TGTGCCAGCAGCTTAGGTGTTGGGCGGAGGGGCACTGAAGCTTTCTTT. Its translation: CASSLGVGRRGTEAFF.

This clone was picked up a small number of times. This rearrangement joins TRBV19 to TRBJ1-5, with a tentative D call TRBD1 (5 bases). Per germline, CDR1 LNHDA and CDR2 SQIVND (reference sequence). Trimming removed 3 bases at V and 9 bases at J, with 12 bases between. This CDR3 comprises 13 residues. CDR3 in DNA: TGTGCCAGTAGTATGGGGGGGTTGGGGCCCCAGCATTTT. As protein: CASSMGGLGPQHF. Together with reference TRBV19 and TRBJ1-5, the CDR3 gives the full variable domain: DGGITQSPKYLFRKEGQNVTLSCEQNLNHDAMYWYRQDPGQGLRLIYYSQIVNDFQKGDIAEGYSVSREKKESFPLTVTSAQKNPTAFYLCASSMGGLGPQHFGDGTRLSIL.

The J gene is TRBJ1-2, the V gene TRBV18, with a tentative D call TRBD1 (6 bases). V dropped 5 bases and J dropped 3 bases, with 16 bases sitting between them. The germline V gene has CDR1 KGHSH and CDR2 LQKENI. This CDR3 comprises 15 residues. Written as DNA, the CDR3 is TGTGCCAGCTCAGAGACAACAGGGATCGACTATGGCTACACCTTC. Translation: CASSETTGIDYGYTF.

The V gene is TRBV2, the J gene TRBJ2-1; 12 bases agree with TRBD2. Germline lookup yields CDR1 SNHLY and CDR2 FYNNEI. CDR3 length equals 15 residues. V trimming: 2 bases; J trimming: 5 bases; junction bases outside the gene matches: 1. The CDR3 nucleotides are TGTGCCAGCAGTGAACTAGCGGGGGGGCACAATGAGCAGTTCTTC. Encoded protein: CASSELAGGHNEQFF.

The chain's CDR3 is CASSQSRVGTSGELFF. The CDR3 coding sequence is TGTGCCAGCAGCCAATCCAGGGTGGGGACCTCCGGGGAGCTGTTTTTT. This rearrangement joins TRBV4-2 to TRBJ2-2; either TRBD1 or TRBD2 may fit D (5 bases each). Per the germline V gene, CDR1 is LGHNA and CDR2 is YNFKEQ. The CDR3 runs 16 residues. V was trimmed by 2 bases and J by 6 bases, leaving 16 bases between them.

The V call is TRBV28, the J call TRBJ1-5; 7 bases align to TRBD1. Germline V CDR1 and CDR2: MDHEN, SYDVKM. The CDR3 is 16 amino acids. Losses at the gene ends were 3 bases for V and 2 bases for J; bases not matched to a gene: 7. Written as DNA, the CDR3 is TGTGCCAGCAGTTTTCATAACAGGGGCCGCAATCAGCCCCAGCATTTT. It yields the protein CASSFHNRGRNQPQHF.

This clone was detected only a few times. The chain joins TRBV15 to TRBJ2-7; the match to TRBD1 covers 7 bases. V was pared by 0 bases and J by 2 bases, with 4 bases of the junction left unmatched. Germline lookup yields CDR1 LNHNV and CDR2 YYDKDF (reference sequence). CDR3 size: 15 residues. CDR3 bases: TGTGCCACCAGCAGAGAAAAGGGACAGACCTACGAGCAGTACTTC. Translation: CATSREKGQTYEQYF.

The chain carries TRBV5-4 and TRBJ2-2; TRBD1 agrees at 10 bases. Germline assignment: CDR1 SGHNT and CDR2 YYREEE (reference sequence). The V gene end was trimmed by 4 bases and the J gene end by 5 bases; junction bases not matched to a gene: 8. The CDR3 is 16 amino acids. CDR3 loop: CASSPTGQGKTGELFF. The CDR3 DNA reads TGTGCCAGCAGCCCCACGGGACAGGGGAAGACCGGGGAGCTGTTTTTT.

The V call is TRBV19, the J call TRBJ1-5; D is undetermined. Germline V CDR1 and CDR2: LNHDA, SQIVND (reference sequence). The ends were cut back, 4 bases at V and 4 bases at J, with 11 bases in the middle. The CDR3 runs to 14 residues. CDR3 loop: CASSTAQGNQPQHF. Here the CDR3 DNA reads TGTGCCAGTAGTACGGCCCAAGGGAATCAGCCCCAGCATTTT. The full variable domain, with the rest looked up from reference TRBV19 and TRBJ1-5, is DGGITQSPKYLFRKEGQNVTLSCEQNLNHDAMYWYRQDPGQGLRLIYYSQIVNDFQKGDIAEGYSVSREKKESFPLTVTSAQKNPTAFYLCASSTAQGNQPQHFGDGTRLSIL.

This clone is a singleton in its sample. The chain is built from TRBV5-6 and TRBJ2-2; the match to TRBD2 covers 9 bases. V trimming: 3 bases; J trimming: 3 bases; junction bases outside the gene matches: 12. The CDR3 extends over 18 amino acids. Per the germline V gene, CDR1 is SGHDT and CDR2 is YYEEEE. CDR3 sequence: CASSSLAGYWSDTGELFF. CDR3 nucleotide sequence: TGTGCCAGCAGCTCTCTAGCGGGGTACTGGTCTGACACCGGGGAGCTGTTTTTT.

The rearrangement links TRBV6-5 to TRBJ2-1, with 9 nucleotides matching TRBD1. The CDR3 has 15 residues. V trimming: 2 bases; J trimming: 4 bases; junction bases outside the gene matches: 3. The germline gives CDR1 MNHEY, CDR2 SVGAGI. The CDR3 region is CASSYPGTGYNEQFF. The CDR3 nucleotides are TGTGCCAGCAGTTACCCCGGGACAGGGTACAATGAGCAGTTCTTC.

The rearrangement uses TRBV19 and TRBJ2-3, with a tentative D call TRBD1 (5 bases). The germline V gene encodes CDR1 LNHDA and CDR2 SQIVND (reference sequence). Trimming took 4 bases from V and 11 from J, leaving 13 bases between them. The CDR3 covers 12 residues. The CDR3 loop is CASSTRSTGQYF. In DNA form, the CDR3 reads TGTGCCAGTAGTACAAGAAGTACAGGGCAGTATTTT.

This clone was observed a handful of times. The chain recombines TRBV5-1 with TRBJ2-1, with D possibly being TRBD2 (6 bases). The CDR3 runs to 14 residues. V lost 1 base, J lost 2 bases, and 7 bases lay in between. Looked up from germline, CDR1 is SGHRS and CDR2 is YFSETQ. CDR3 region: CASSLSSAYNEQFF. The DNA for the CDR3 is TGCGCCAGCAGCTTGTCTAGCGCCTACAATGAGCAGTTCTTC.

This chain uses TRBV5-1 with TRBJ2-3, with unresolved D. The CDR3 has 15 amino acids. V lost 2 bases and J lost 1, with 11 bases in between. Germline values: CDR1 SGHRS, CDR2 YFSETQ. The CDR3 DNA follows: TGCGCCAGCAGCTTTCAGGCGGATGGCACAGATACGCAGTATTTT. Its translation is CASSFQADGTDTQYF.

There are a few counts of this clone. This sequence joins TRBV4-3 and TRBJ2-2; no clear D. The germline V and J ends were trimmed by 0 bases and 6 bases, with 8 bases remaining between them. The CDR3 has 14 residues. The germline V gene encodes CDR1 LGHNA and CDR2 YSLEER. CDR3 nucleotides: TGCGCCAGCAGCCAAGAAGGGCTGTCCGGGGAGCTGTTTTTT. This gives the protein CASSQEGLSGELFF.

The chain links TRBV2 to TRBJ2-2; TRBD1 matches at 7 bases. The CDR3 runs 14 residues. CDR1 and CDR2 (germline): SNHLY, FYNNEI. V lost 7 bases to trimming and J lost 4 bases; unmatched junction nucleotides: 6. CDR3: CASKKTGSTGELFF. The CDR3 coding sequence is TGTGCCAGCAAAAAGACAGGGTCCACCGGGGAGCTGTTTTTT.

The V call is TRBV18, the J call TRBJ2-6; D may be TRBD2 (5 bases). The germline V gene has CDR1 KGHSH and CDR2 LQKENI. The CDR3 runs to 17 residues. Trimming removed 0 bases at V and 4 bases at J, with 13 bases between. CDR3 protein: CASSPPSGGGGANVLTF. The CDR3 DNA follows: TGTGCCAGCTCACCACCGAGCGGTGGTGGAGGGGCCAACGTCCTGACTTTC.

The genes are TRBV2 and TRBJ1-2; 8 positions agree with TRBD1. Germline values: CDR1 SNHLY, CDR2 FYNNEI. The CDR3 length is 14 residues. With 9 bases clipped from V and 7 bases from J, the junction kept 13 bases outside the gene matches. CDR3 protein: CARADRDEVGGYTF. The CDR3 DNA reads as TGTGCCAGGGCGGACAGGGATGAAGTTGGTGGCTACACCTTC. The whole variable domain, remainder taken from reference TRBV2 and TRBJ1-2, is EPEVTQTPSHQVTQMGQEVILRCVPISNHLYFYWYRQILGQKVEFLVSFYNNEISEKSEIFDDQFSVERPDGSNFTLKIRSTKLEDSAMYFCARADRDEVGGYTFGSGTRLTVV.

This chain connects TRBV7-9 to TRBJ1-6; D unresolved. The CDR3 spans 15 residues. Trimming stripped 6 bases from V and 5 bases from J, with 14 bases between. CDR1 and CDR2 (germline): SEHNR, FQNEAQ (reference sequence). CDR3 in amino acids: CASSQNPGNNSPLHF. The CDR3 nucleotides are TGTGCCAGCAGTCAAAATCCGGGTAATAATTCACCCCTCCACTTT.

The rearrangement links TRBV19 to TRBJ1-1; D gene ambiguous. The CDR3 runs 16 residues. V was cut by 3 bases and J by 4 bases, with 18 bases left in between. CDR1 and CDR2 from the germline V gene are LNHDA and SQIVND (reference sequence). The DNA for the CDR3 is TGTGCCAGTAGTATGTATGGAGGGCGAGGAGGCACTGAAGCTTTCTTT. Amino acid sequence: CASSMYGGRGGTEAFF. Looking up the rest from reference TRBV19 and TRBJ1-1 gives the full variable domain: DGGITQSPKYLFRKEGQNVTLSCEQNLNHDAMYWYRQDPGQGLRLIYYSQIVNDFQKGDIAEGYSVSREKKESFPLTVTSAQKNPTAFYLCASSMYGGRGGTEAFFGQGTRLTVV.

The chain links TRBV10-3 to TRBJ2-2, with 9 bases matching TRBD2. The CDR3 loop spans 18 amino acids. J gave up 4 bases and V 0 bases, and 9 bases lay outside the gene matches. CDR1 is ENHRY, CDR2 SYGVKD, per germline. In DNA, the CDR3 is TGTGCCATCAGTGAGTCTTTGTCGACTAGCGGTCCCACCGGGGAGCTGTTTTTT. It yields the protein CAISESLSTSGPTGELFF.

The chain employs TRBV19 and TRBJ2-2, with 9 nucleotides matching TRBD1. Germline V CDR1 and CDR2: LNHDA, SQIVND (reference sequence). Trimming took 9 bases from V and 3 from J; bases not matched to a gene: 8. There are 15 residues in the CDR3. The CDR3 sequence is CASYHRGRHTGELFF. In DNA form, the CDR3 reads TGTGCCAGCTACCACAGGGGGCGGCACACCGGGGAGCTGTTTTTT.

V gene TRBV5-8 combines with J gene TRBJ1-1; D remains ambiguous. The CDR3 runs to 14 residues. V lost 0 bases and J 1 base, leaving 7 bases between the germline ends. Germline V lookup: CDR1 SGHTS, CDR2 YDEGEE. The CDR3 spells CASSLDPGNTEAFF. The CDR3 nucleotides are TGTGCCAGCAGCTTGGACCCGGGGAACACTGAAGCTTTCTTT.